This TCR beta chain was identified during a study of cytomegalovirus exposure and HLA in healthy donors. Study-wide results and limits: In a later analysis, CMV-associated beta chains were mostly HLA-associated, it appeared.

Amplification used 60 Vbeta primers and 13 Jbeta primers. Produced via immunoSEQ multiplex PCR; TCRdb's table is partial and in-frame only. The sample totals tens of thousands of clones; its top ten clones hold 2% to 2.5%. Concerning this clone itself: Its antigen is unidentified.

The CDR3 has 14 amino acids. Germline V CDR1 and CDR2: MNHNS, SASEGT. V was shortened by 4 bases and J by 4 bases, with 13 bases between the two germline ends. The TCR originated in a female donor in good health and CMV-seronegative. The chain has TRBV6-1 and TRBJ1-2; D remains unclear. Sequenced input: PBMCs. CDR3 loop: CASSVEVRGYGYTF. The CDR3 DNA reads TGTGCCAGCAGTGTTGAAGTGCGCGGCTATGGCTACACCTTC.